This T cell receptor (beta chain) stems from a study of vaccination and CD4 T cells after COVID-19. Study summary: Cellular stimulation was performed using overlapping spike peptides derived from SARS-CoV-2, HCoV-NL63, HCoV-OC43 and HCoV-229E.

As for treatment: roughly 10-day PBMC culture with coronavirus spike peptide pools or control peptides (ViraFEST assay). In this sample, this clonotype turned up a few times. No antigen is known for it. Scientists ran DNA taken from cultured CD4+ T cells through the Oncomine TCR Beta short-read assay for sequencing. Using its own MiXCR run on the PCR reads, TCRdb lists one record per CDR3 protein. The data show under 20,000 distinct CDR3 sequences, 58% seen once. There are 13 residues in the CDR3. V was pared by 3 bases and J by 8 bases, with 13 bases between. CDR1 is MNHNS, CDR2 SASEGT, per germline. Sequenced input: CD4+ T cells from blood, cultured in vitro. The rearrangement links TRBV6-1 to TRBJ1-2, with D maybe TRBD1 (6 bases). The sequence was collected from a human donor who had recovered from COVID-19. CDR3 region: CASSEARGWGYTF. The CDR3 DNA follows: TGTGCCAGCAGTGAGGCCAGGGGATGGGGCTACACCTTC.